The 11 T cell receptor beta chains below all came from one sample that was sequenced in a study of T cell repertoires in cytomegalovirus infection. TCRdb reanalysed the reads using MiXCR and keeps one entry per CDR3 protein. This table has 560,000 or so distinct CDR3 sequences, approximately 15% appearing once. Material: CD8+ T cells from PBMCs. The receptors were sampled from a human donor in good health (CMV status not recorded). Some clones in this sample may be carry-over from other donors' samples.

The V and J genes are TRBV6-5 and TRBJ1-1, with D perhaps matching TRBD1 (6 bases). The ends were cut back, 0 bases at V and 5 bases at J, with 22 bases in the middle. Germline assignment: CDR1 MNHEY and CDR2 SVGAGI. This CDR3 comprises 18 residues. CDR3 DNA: TGTGCCAGCAGTTACTCCCTAGGGGGAGGGGAGTCCAGGACTGAAGCTTTCTTT. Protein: CASSYSLGGGESRTEAFF.

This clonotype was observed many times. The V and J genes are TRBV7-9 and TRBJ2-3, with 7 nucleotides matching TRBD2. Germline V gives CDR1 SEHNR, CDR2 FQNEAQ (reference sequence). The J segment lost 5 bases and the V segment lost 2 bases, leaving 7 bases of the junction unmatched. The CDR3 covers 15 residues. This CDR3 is CASSLTGGSGDTQYF. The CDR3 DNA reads TGTGCCAGCAGCTTAACGGGCGGGAGCGGAGATACGCAGTATTTT.

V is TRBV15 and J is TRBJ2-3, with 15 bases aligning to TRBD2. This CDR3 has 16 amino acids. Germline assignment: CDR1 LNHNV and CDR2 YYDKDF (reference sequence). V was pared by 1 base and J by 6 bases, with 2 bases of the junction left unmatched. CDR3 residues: CATSRAGLAGGDTQYF. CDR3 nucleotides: TGTGCCACCAGCAGAGCGGGACTAGCGGGAGGTGATACGCAGTATTTT.

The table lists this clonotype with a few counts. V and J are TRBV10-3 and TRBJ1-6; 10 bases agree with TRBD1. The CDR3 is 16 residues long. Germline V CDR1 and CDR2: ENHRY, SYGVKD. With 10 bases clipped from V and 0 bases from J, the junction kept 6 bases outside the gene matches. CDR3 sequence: CATWDRGSSYNSPLHF. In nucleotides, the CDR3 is TGTGCCACCTGGGACAGGGGAAGCTCCTATAATTCACCCCTCCACTTT.

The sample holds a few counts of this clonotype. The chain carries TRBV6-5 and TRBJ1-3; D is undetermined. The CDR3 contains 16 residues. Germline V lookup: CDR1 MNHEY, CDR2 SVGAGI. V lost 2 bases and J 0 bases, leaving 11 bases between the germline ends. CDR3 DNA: TGTGCCAGCAGTTACGCCGCCTTAGTCTCTGGAAACACCATATATTTT. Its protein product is CASSYAALVSGNTIYF.

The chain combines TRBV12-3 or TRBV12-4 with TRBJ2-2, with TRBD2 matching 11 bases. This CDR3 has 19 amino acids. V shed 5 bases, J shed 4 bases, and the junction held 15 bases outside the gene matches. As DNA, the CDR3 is TGTGCCAGCAGTCGTCTCATCCAGGTACTAGCGGGAGTCACCGGGGAGCTGTTTTTT. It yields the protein CASSRLIQVLAGVTGELFF.

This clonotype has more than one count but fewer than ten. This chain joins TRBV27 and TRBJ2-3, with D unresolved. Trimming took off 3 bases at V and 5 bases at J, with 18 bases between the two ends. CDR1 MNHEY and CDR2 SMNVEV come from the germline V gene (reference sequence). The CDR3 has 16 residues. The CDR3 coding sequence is TGTGCCAGCAGTTTCCAAGTGCGGTCGTTGATAGATACGCAGTATTTT. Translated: CASSFQVRSLIDTQYF.

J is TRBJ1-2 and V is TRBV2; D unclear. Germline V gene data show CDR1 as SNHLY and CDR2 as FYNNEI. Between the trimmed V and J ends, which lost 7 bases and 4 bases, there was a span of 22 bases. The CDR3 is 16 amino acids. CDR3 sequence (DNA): TGTGCCAGCATTCCAATTGCGGGAAGGACCGCCTATGGCTACACCTTC. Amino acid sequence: CASIPIAGRTAYGYTF. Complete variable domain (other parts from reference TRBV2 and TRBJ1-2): EPEVTQTPSHQVTQMGQEVILRCVPISNHLYFYWYRQILGQKVEFLVSFYNNEISEKSEIFDDQFSVERPDGSNFTLKIRSTKLEDSAMYFCASIPIAGRTAYGYTFGSGTRLTVV.

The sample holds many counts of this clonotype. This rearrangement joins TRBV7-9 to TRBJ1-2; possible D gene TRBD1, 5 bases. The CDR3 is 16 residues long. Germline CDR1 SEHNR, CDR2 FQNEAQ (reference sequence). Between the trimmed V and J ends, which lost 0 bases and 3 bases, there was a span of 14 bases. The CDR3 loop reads CASSLAKRGADYGYTF. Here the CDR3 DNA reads TGTGCCAGCAGCTTAGCGAAACGAGGGGCGGACTATGGCTACACCTTC.

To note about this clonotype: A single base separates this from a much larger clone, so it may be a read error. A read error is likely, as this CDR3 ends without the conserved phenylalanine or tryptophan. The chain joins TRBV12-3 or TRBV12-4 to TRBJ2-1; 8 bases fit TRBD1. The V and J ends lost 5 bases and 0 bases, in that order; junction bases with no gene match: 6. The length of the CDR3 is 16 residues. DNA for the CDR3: TGTGCCAGCAGTGTCTACAGGGGGAGCTCCTACAATGAGCAGTTCTTA. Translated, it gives CASSVYRGSSYNEQFL.

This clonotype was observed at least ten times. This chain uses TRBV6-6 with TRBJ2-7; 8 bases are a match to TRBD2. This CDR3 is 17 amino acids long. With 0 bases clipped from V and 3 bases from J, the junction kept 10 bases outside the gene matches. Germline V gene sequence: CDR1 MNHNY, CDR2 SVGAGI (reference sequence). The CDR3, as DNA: TGTGCCAGCAGTTACTCGTCATTTTCGGGAGGGGTCTACGAGCAGTACTTC. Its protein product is CASSYSSFSGGVYEQYF.